The sequence of this T cell receptor beta chain was determined in a study of shared clonotypes between healthy human individuals. Sequenced by immunoSEQ multiplex PCR; TCRdb stores in-frame clones only, minus some. The table includes 2 million to 2.5 million clones, approximately 96% detected once. The germline V gene encodes CDR1 LNHDA and CDR2 SQIVND (reference sequence). V shed 9 bases and J shed 0 bases, with 12 bases lying between them. The CDR3 is 15 amino acids. Sequencing was performed on naive CD4+ T cells sorted from blood. Subset: CD45RA+ positively selected. This sequence originates from a man aged 18 to 35 in good health. J is TRBJ1-6 and V is TRBV19, with D tentatively TRBD1 (5 bases). CDR3 nucleotides: TGTGCCAGCTCACCAAGGGGCTCCTATAATTCACCCCTCCACTTT. This sequence encodes CASSPRGSYNSPLHF.